The sequence of this T cell receptor beta chain was determined in a study of T cells in Graves' hyperthyroidism and ophthalmopathy. Study-level findings and limits: By a 13 V-J model, ophthalmopathy was set apart from stable hyperthyroidism. Most expanded thyroid clonotypes above 0.001 recurred in blood. Ophthalmopathy was identified by the model a median around 6.3 months ahead of onset.

Of note for this clonotype: Its antigen is unknown.

The CDR3 is 14 residues long. Deletions cut 4 bases from V and 7 bases from J, with 14 bases between. The V gene's germline CDR1 is SGDLS and CDR2 YYNGEE. What was amplified from RNA transcripts were TCR beta CDR3 regions. The HTBI set primed first-round TCR CDR3 RT-PCR. One entry per CDR3 protein results from TCRdb running MiXCR on the multiplex PCR reads. The profile covers more than 500,000 distinct CDR3 sequences, with about half appearing a single time and around 17% taken by the ten largest. Diagnosis rested on symptoms, serum thyroxine and TRAb, thyroid ultrasound, and orbital computed tomography.

The source is an adult woman with Graves' disease, either hyperthyroidism or ophthalmopathy (not recorded which). Sequenced input: peripheral blood or thyroid tissue (not recorded which). The rearrangement links TRBV9 to TRBJ1-4; TRBD1 is a possible D gene (6 bases). CDR3 nucleotides: TGTGCCAGCAGCCCGCGGACAGCCACTGAAAAACTGTTTTTT. It yields the protein CASSPRTATEKLFF.